The present TCR beta chain was sequenced within a study of beta chain features in type 1 diabetes (dated by TCRdb to 2016 to 2019). A note on the overall study: No differences in mean age, gender distribution, total cell number or subset yield were found between patients and healthy donors. A total of approximately 99,000,000 sorted cells were examined across all samples, and RNA yield correlated strongly with the number of cells per subset. The study compared the TCRB repertoires of sorted circulating CD4+ T cell subsets in recently diagnosed type 1 diabetes patients with those in matched healthy donors. Whereas all 28 donors provided naive and central memory subsets, regulatory and stem cell-like memory subsets were isolated from just 8 patients and roughly 8 healthy donors. What the authors observed across the whole study: Because small numbers of individuals were included in the HLA sub-analyses, any influence of HLA type on TCRB rearrangement was left unresolved. Type 1 diabetes patients showed a moderate but significant shortening of TCRB CDR3 length in all four CD4+ subsets. Naive, central memory and regulatory TCRB repertoires appeared more similar among patients than among healthy donors. Because cDNA was sequenced instead of genomic DNA, highly expressing activated cells could be over-represented, though the groups showed no difference in activation or CD3 levels. PCR may preferentially amplify shorter templates, but because patient and control samples were amplified and corrected together, any resulting skew would affect both groups equally. Fewer insertions and more nucleotide deletions at VDJ recombination sites were observed in patients with type 1 diabetes, implying thymic rearrangement abnormalities.

The entire isolated RNA was reverse transcribed using the High Capacity cDNA Reverse Transcription Kit, and thus expressed TCRB transcripts were sequenced. Deep immunoSEQ sequencing was applied to naive, central memory and regulatory T cell samples, giving an average of about 3.57 million total reads per sample. After sorted cells were lysed in RLT buffer, RNA was extracted with DNase-treated RNeasy Micro or Mini kits, with the choice depending on cell number. Each cell subset was processed on its own to prevent cross-contamination, while patient and healthy donor samples were processed together. The immunoSEQ multiplex PCR was used to amplify TCRB sequences from cDNA, generating 87-bp fragments that spanned the CDR3 region. Sequencing of the amplicons was performed on the Illumina HiSeq platform. In the source study's methods: Synthetic template baselines were used to correct PCR bias computationally, reads within Hamming distance 2 were collapsed together, and singletons that could not be merged were discarded. Reads were aligned to IMGT to assign V, D and J genes, CDR3 length, and insertions or deletions at six rearrangement sites. Within each subset, clonotype counts were normalized to sorted cell number, after which true diversity and Gini coefficients were computed with the tcR R package. The overlap coefficient, calculated on TCRB nucleotide sequences, was used to quantify repertoire sharing. As a proxy for the pre-selection repertoire, out-of-frame TCRB sequences from naive cells were analyzed. Sourced from immuneACCESS, this table was stored by TCRdb with only in-frame sequences that have V and J called. A share of the clones is absent; for the studies checked, an unresolved V gene accounts for under half, and the remainder has no known explanation. The DNA was the basis for D and trimming; V, J and clone size are from that table. The table for this sample lists over 500,000 clones; around 16% of them were counted only once. Of the sample, about 0.086% falls within the top ten clones.

Each donor gave one peripheral blood draw, averaging approximately 120 mL, which was collected into heparinised tubes. Using a panel that included CD45RO, CCR7, CD25, CD127, CD95 and CD27, naive, central memory, regulatory and stem cell-like memory CD4+ T cells were sorted on a BD FACSAria II. All sorted populations exceeded 95% purity. PBMCs were isolated immediately by Lymphoprep density gradient centrifugation and stained directly without culture. Samples were stained and sorted in pairs, with one healthy donor and one patient per experiment, so that batch effects were minimized. Notes on this clone: Its antigen remains undetermined. No much larger clone is present one base from it, and per-base qualities are unavailable.

As encoded in the germline V gene, CDR1 is SNHLY while CDR2 is FYNNEI. The CDR3 measures 13 amino acids from cysteine to phenylalanine. Only the CDR3 portion is preserved as DNA: 39 bases, with reading frame beginning at the first base. V drops 6 bases and J drops 1 base, leaving 9 bases in between. The receptor's source is a man aged 18 to 30 in good health. Sample: naive CD4+ T cells from blood. The cell subset or site tag for this specimen amounts to: true naive CD4+ T cells. The rearranged chain carries TRBV2 and TRBJ2-5; TRBD2 is a weak D gene call, 6 bases matching. CDR3 region: CASSRDFQETQYF. The nucleotide sequence is TGTGCCAGCAGCCGGGACTTCCAAGAGACCCAGTACTTC.